This TCR beta chain was identified during a study of T cells after yellow fever vaccination (dated 2019 in TCRdb). Regarding the research as a whole: The SMART-Seq v4 Ultra Low Input RNA kit was used to prepare libraries from fractions with low cell numbers. To follow T-cell clones before and after both primary and booster YFV17D yellow fever vaccination, bulk TCR alpha and beta repertoires underwent longitudinal sequencing. Two healthy male donors, one aged 18 to 30 and one aged 30 to 39 years, made up the cohort. Blood was drawn at multiple timepoints before and after primary and secondary immunization, with bulk PBMC replicates and cell subsets isolated.

With respect to this clonotype: Its antigen has not been determined. No base-level quality is on record; no much larger clone is a single base apart.

Synthesis of TCR cDNA relied on 5'RACE template switching, a step that introduced a universal primer site along with unique molecular identifiers. Priming of cDNA synthesis was performed from both the TCR alpha and TCR beta constant segments. Library amplification used two PCR steps, and the second PCR step added sample barcodes and sequencing adapters. Sequencing of libraries was performed on Illumina HiSeq 2500 (2x100 bp) or NovaSeq (2x150 bp). As for how the authors treated the data: MIGEC handled demultiplexing of reads and collapsing into UMI consensus sequences, while MiXCR performed V(D)J alignment. Vaccine-responding clonotypes were identified with edgeR using replicate PBMC samples, with FDR below 0.01 and a log2 fold change above 5 up to day 15 being required. Each bulk clonotype received a CD4 or CD8 identity based on whether the sequenced CD4 or CD8 repertoire contained that clonotype at higher abundance. In-frame beta chains were kept once TCRdb had trimmed the public reads at Q25 with fastp and called clones with MiXCR. Each entry is one CDR3 protein sequence, shown with its most common DNA and genes. TCRdb's processing, not the authors', yielded these V and J calls. The table for this sample lists tens of thousands of distinct CDR3 sequences; roughly 8% of them were counted only once. The ten most abundant clones make up approximately 42% of the sample.

This sample's treatment or condition label indicates: live attenuated yellow fever vaccine strain. PBMCs were isolated from peripheral blood using a standard Ficoll-Paque protocol. Dynabeads CD4 and CD8 positive selection kits were used to isolate CD4 and CD8 T-cell fractions. RNA was extracted with TriZol from bulk PBMCs, CD4 and CD8 fractions, and dextramer-positive and dextramer-negative fractions. Measured from the cysteine to the phenylalanine, the CDR3 is 15 residues long. Only the CDR3 part of the read is kept: 45 bases, read in frame from the first base. Here V drops 1 base and J drops 5 bases, and the junction holds 7 bases not matched to any gene. CDR1 and CDR2 were assigned from the germline V gene (reference sequence) as LGHDT and YNNKEL. General study outcomes and caveats: Because only two donors were included in the study, the extent to which the findings can be generalized is limited. The secondary T-cell response was weaker than the primary response but faster, peaking on day 5 instead of day 15. A small share of clonotypes occurred in both CD4 and CD8 compartments, likely arising from convergent recombination. Computational filtering was needed because FACS-sorted repertoires could contain abundant contaminating clonotypes from the bulk population. After the booster, most clones that had expanded after primary vaccination were detected again (almost 97% of CD4 and more than 85% of CD8), suggesting broad maintenance of memory.

The source is a man aged 25 to 40 who received the YFV17D yellow fever vaccine. Sample: CD8+ T cells sorted from PBMCs, taken on the day of the yellow fever booster vaccination. Recombination linked TRBV3-1 to TRBJ2-5; TRBD2 lines up with 7 middle nucleotides. The sequence in DNA is TGTGCCAGCAGCCAAGTCGGGCGGGAGCGGGAGACCCAGTACTTC. This encodes CASSQVGRERETQYF.